The rows below give T cell receptor beta chains drawn from one sample of a study of cytomegalovirus exposure and HLA in healthy donors. TCRdb's table, derived via immunoSEQ multiplex PCR, lists solely in-frame clones and lacks some. The sample shows 130,000 or so clones, roughly 86% of them seen only once. The sequencing input was PBMCs. The receptors come from a man younger than 30 in good health and CMV-seronegative. The CDR3 runs from the conserved cysteine through the conserved F or W. The D gene is left open where the match is weak. Size tells how often a clone was seen (once, few, many) or the class of an expanded clone, and some rows leave it out.

D gene,J gene,V gene,clone size,CDR3 DNA,CDR3 protein
-,TRBJ1-4,TRBV7-9,-,TGTGCCAGCCTCAGTGGCAGGGAAGGTGAAAAACTGTTTTTT,CASLSGREGEKLFF
TRBD2,TRBJ2-7,TRBV19,-,TGTGCCAGTAGTATACGGGCTAGCGGGGGTCCAAGCTCCTACGAGCAGTACTTC,CASSIRASGGPSSYEQYF
TRBD2,TRBJ2-3,TRBV7-2,few,TGTGCCAGCAGCTTGGGACTAGCTCCCACGCAGTATTTT,CASSLGLAPTQYF
-,TRBJ2-1,TRBV5-6,few,TGTGCCAGCAGCATGGACCGACTATCTTACAATGAGCAGTTCTTC,CASSMDRLSYNEQFF
-,TRBJ2-2,TRBV7-3,-,TGTGCCAGCAGCCTCCAGGGAACCACCGGGGAGCTGTTTTTT,CASSLQGTTGELFF
TRBD1,TRBJ1-1,TRBV5-1,-,TGCGCCAGCAGCTTGGCCCCCGACAGGGCTGAAGCTTTCTTT,CASSLAPDRAEAFF
-,TRBJ1-1,TRBV9,-,TGTGCCAGCGGCCCAGCGGGGCGCACTGAAGCTTTCTTT,CASGPAGRTEAFF
-,TRBJ2-3,TRBV10-2,-,TGCGCCAGCAGTGGATCCGGGGATACGCAGTATTTT,CASSGSGDTQYF
-,TRBJ1-1,TRBV18,few,TGTGCCAGCTCACCACCCGGCGGTCTGAACACTGAAGCTTTCTTT,CASSPPGGLNTEAFF
TRBD1,TRBJ1-3,TRBV5-6,-,TGTGCCAGCATGGTTGGACAGGGGTGGGGAAACACCATATATTTT,CASMVGQGWGNTIYF
-,TRBJ2-1,TRBV7-9,-,TGTGCCAGCAGTTCCGGACAGGTCGGGGGCAATGAGCAGTTCTTC,CASSSGQVGGNEQFF
-,TRBJ1-5,TRBV6-4,-,TGTGCCAGCAGTGATTCTCGGGGTAATCAGCCCCAGCATTTT,CASSDSRGNQPQHF
-,TRBJ1-4,TRBV6-5,-,TGTGCCAGCAGTTACTCGAGTAAGGGGAATGAAAAACTGTTTTTT,CASSYSSKGNEKLFF
TRBD1,TRBJ1-1,TRBV27,once,TGTGCCAGCAGTCGCGACAGGGCGGTGGAGGAAGCTTTCTTT,CASSRDRAVEEAFF
TRBD1,TRBJ1-1,TRBV5-1,-,TGCGCCAGCAGCCACGACAGGGCGAACACTGAAGCTTTCTTT,CASSHDRANTEAFF
TRBD2,TRBJ2-5,TRBV4-1,-,TGCGCCAGCAGCCAAGAATTTGGCACTAGCGGAGAGACCCAGTACTTC,CASSQEFGTSGETQYF
-,TRBJ1-1,TRBV10-3,few,TGTGCCATCCAAGAACAGGTCCCGAACACTGAAGCTTTCTTT,CAIQEQVPNTEAFF
-,TRBJ1-1,TRBV29-1,-,TGCAGCGTAGTCCGGGACAACTTACCACCTGAAGCTTTCTTT,CSVVRDNLPPEAFF
-,TRBJ1-1,TRBV10-3,-,TGTGCCATCAGTGAGTCGGGCCAGGGATCCACTGAAGCTTTCTTT,CAISESGQGSTEAFF
TRBD2,TRBJ2-5,TRBV6-4,few,TGTGCCAGCAGTCCCACTAGCGGGGAAGGCGAGACCCAGTACTTC,CASSPTSGEGETQYF
-,TRBJ2-7,TRBV5-4,-,TGTGCCAGCAGCTTGGAAGACAGGTTGGGCCAGTACTTC,CASSLEDRLGQYF
-,TRBJ1-2,TRBV4-3,-,TGCGCCAGCAGCCAAGATCCGGACAGAACGGATGGCTACACCTTC,CASSQDPDRTDGYTF
TRBD1,TRBJ2-7,TRBV5-4,-,TGTGCCAGCAGCTTCGACAGGGGCTACGAGCAGTACTTC,CASSFDRGYEQYF
TRBD1,TRBJ1-1,TRBV4-3,few,TGCGCCAGCAGCCAACGACAGGGAACGAACACTGAAGCTTTCTTT,CASSQRQGTNTEAFF
-,TRBJ2-3,TRBV7-6,-,TGTGCCAGCAGCGAAGGGGTAGATACGCAGTATTTT,CASSEGVDTQYF
-,TRBJ2-7,TRBV14,-,TGTGCCAGCAGCCAAGTGGGGAGCAAGAGGTACGAGCAGTACTTC,CASSQVGSKRYEQYF
TRBD2,TRBJ2-7,TRBV7-9,-,TGTTCCAGCAGCCCGCGGGGGGCTGTCATATACGAGCAGTACTTC,CSSSPRGAVIYEQYF
-,TRBJ2-7,TRBV2,-,TGTGCCAGCAGTCCTCAGGGTGGAACCTACGAGCAGTACTTC,CASSPQGGTYEQYF
-,TRBJ2-5,TRBV7-2,-,TGTGCCAGCAGCTTAGAGGAGGGTGGGGGAGAGACCCAGTACTTC,CASSLEEGGGETQYF
TRBD2,TRBJ2-1,TRBV7-9,-,TGTTCCAGCAGCTTCCCTCTAGCGGGGGGGCGAGGGAATGAGCAGTTCTTC,CSSSFPLAGGRGNEQFF
-,TRBJ2-5,TRBV2,-,TGTGCCAGCAGTCGTTCGACTAGTCAAGAGACCCAGTACTTC,CASSRSTSQETQYF
-,TRBJ1-6,TRBV5-1,-,TGCGCCAGCAGCCCTTCGGCCACAGGGTCCTCCTATAATTCACCCCTCCACTTT,CASSPSATGSSYNSPLHF
TRBD1,TRBJ1-2,TRBV11-2,few,TGTGCCAGCAGCCGGGACAGGGGAGACTATGGCTACACCTTC,CASSRDRGDYGYTF
TRBD1,TRBJ1-1,TRBV18,-,TGTGCCAGCTCACCATCAATCCTGACAGGGCTGAGCACTGAAGCTTTCTTT,CASSPSILTGLSTEAFF
-,TRBJ1-3,TRBV4-2,-,TGTGCCAGCAGTCAAGCCCGGCAGGGCTCTGGAAACACCATATATTTT,CASSQARQGSGNTIYF
TRBD2,TRBJ2-3,TRBV4-2,-,TGTGCCAGCAGCCGGGCGGGGGGGCAAGTTCCAGATACGCAGTATTTT,CASSRAGGQVPDTQYF
-,TRBJ2-1,TRBV4-3,-,TGCGCCAGCAGCCAAGGGTTGTCGGGGGAGAGGAATGAGCAGTTCTTC,CASSQGLSGERNEQFF
-,TRBJ1-1,TRBV27,-,TGTGCCAGCAGTTGGGGGCCGAACACTGAAGCTTTCTTT,CASSWGPNTEAFF
-,TRBJ2-5,TRBV2,-,TGTGCCAGCAGTGGTTCGGGGTTGGCCTACGGAGAGACCCAGTACTTC,CASSGSGLAYGETQYF
TRBD1,TRBJ1-6,TRBV9,-,TGTGCCAGCAGCCCGACAGGGAACAATTCACCCCTCCACTTT,CASSPTGNNSPLHF
TRBD1,TRBJ1-5,TRBV19,few,TGTGCCAGTAGTATTGAGGGACAGGGGTTCTCTCAGCCCCAGCATTTT,CASSIEGQGFSQPQHF
-,TRBJ2-5,TRBV15,-,TGTGCCACCAGCAGAGAAGGGGGTGCCCAAGAGACCCAGTACTTC,CATSREGGAQETQYF
-,TRBJ2-5,TRBV19,-,TGTGCCAGTAGTATAGCGGGGGGCATGGTCGGGGAGACCCAGTACTTC,CASSIAGGMVGETQYF
TRBD2,TRBJ2-1,TRBV7-2,-,TGTGCCAGCAGCTTAGGCGGGGGGGGGAATGAGCAGTTCTTC,CASSLGGGGNEQFF
-,TRBJ1-6,TRBV13,-,TGTGCCAGCAGCTCCAACGCCGTGCGGGGGGCAAGCTCCTATAATTCACCCCTCCACTTT,CASSSNAVRGASSYNSPLHF
TRBD1,TRBJ1-6,TRBV4-1,-,TGCGCCAGCAGCCAAGAACAGGGGGCCAGTAATTCACCCCTCCACTTT,CASSQEQGASNSPLHF
TRBD1,TRBJ1-2,TRBV29-1,-,TGCAGCGCCACAGGGGGCAACTATGGCTACACCTTC,CSATGGNYGYTF
TRBD1,TRBJ1-1,TRBV6-6,once,TGTGCCAGCAGTTACCAGACAGGGGCGACTGAAGCTTTCTTT,CASSYQTGATEAFF
TRBD2,TRBJ2-2,TRBV4-1,-,TGCGCCAGCAGCCAAGATGGGGGGGCCGGGGAGCTGTTTTTT,CASSQDGGAGELFF
-,TRBJ2-1,TRBV7-9,-,TGTGCCAGCAGCCGCACGGGCGGGGGCCACAATGAGCAGTTCTTC,CASSRTGGGHNEQFF
-,TRBJ1-1,TRBV11-2,-,TGTGCCAGCAGCTATAGAGGTGAAGCTTTCTTT,CASSYRGEAFF
-,TRBJ1-1,TRBV4-1,-,TGCGCCAGCAGCCACTTCAGGGTATCCCCCCTGACAGATGGAGCTTTCTTT,CASSHFRVSPLTDGAFF
TRBD1,TRBJ2-7,TRBV6-1,-,TGTGCCAGCAGTATCGAGACAGGGAGCCGGAACGAGCAGTACTTC,CASSIETGSRNEQYF
TRBD1,TRBJ1-2,TRBV27,-,TGTGCCAGCAGCCTGACAGGGGGCTGGGGCTACACCTTC,CASSLTGGWGYTF
-,TRBJ1-4,TRBV19,few,TGTGCCAGTAGTATCGGCGGATTTAATGAAAAACTGTTTTTT,CASSIGGFNEKLFF
-,TRBJ1-2,TRBV19,-,TGTGCCAGTAATGGGGGTAGGGGACAAAGTTACCCCTCTAACTATGGCTACACCTTC,CASNGGRGQSYPSNYGYTF
-,TRBJ2-5,TRBV5-1,-,TGCGCCAGCAGCGGGGGCCCGGCGGAGACCCAGTACTTC,CASSGGPAETQYF
TRBD2,TRBJ2-1,TRBV11-3,-,TGTGCCAGCTCCACTGGGCTAGCGGACTACAATGAGCAGTTCTTC,CASSTGLADYNEQFF
TRBD2,TRBJ2-1,TRBV5-1,-,TGCGCCAGCAGCTTGGCAGGGACTAGCGGGGGGGCCATAACCTCGGCGGAGCAGTTCTTC,CASSLAGTSGGAITSAEQFF